The T cell receptor (beta chain) described here comes from a study of shared clonotypes between healthy human individuals. The wider study: Sampling drew on donors who were a couple of women and a few men aged 18 to 49.

Using immunoSEQ multiplex PCR, the repertoire was profiled, and TCRdb retains in-frame clones only, with some absent. Of 400,000 to 550,000 clones listed, 70% to 80% were seen once; the top ten hold about 12%. Worth noting for this clone: The antigen remains undetermined.

General observations from the study: Clonotype sharing among donors was expected to depend on sequencing depth.

Deletions cut 2 bases from V and 0 bases from J, with 5 bases between. Germline-derived CDR1 and CDR2 are GTSNPN and SVGIG (reference sequence). The CDR3 totals 13 residues. The receptor was isolated from a woman between 35 and 50 years old in good health. Some clones in this sample may be carry-over from other donors' samples. This chain connects TRBV30 to TRBJ1-5, with unresolved D. The material sequenced was PBMCs. CDR3 in DNA: TGTGCCTGGAGTCAGTTTAGCAATCAGCCCCAGCATTTT. It specifies CAWSQFSNQPQHF.